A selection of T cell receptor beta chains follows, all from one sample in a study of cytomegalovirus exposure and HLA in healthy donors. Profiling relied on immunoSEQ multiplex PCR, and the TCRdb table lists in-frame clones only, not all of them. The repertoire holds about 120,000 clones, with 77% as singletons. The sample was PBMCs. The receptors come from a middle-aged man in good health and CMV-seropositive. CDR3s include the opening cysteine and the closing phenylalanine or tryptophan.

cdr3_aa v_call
CASSLSFRDTEAFF TRBV19
CASSEYGNHLEDTQYF TRBV6-1
CASSPSRGDREKLFF TRBV18
CSVATGTSGDYNEQFF TRBV29-1
CASSLGLNEKLFF TRBV11-2
CASSPSGLLETQYF TRBV27
CASSAYREGNQPQHF TRBV27
CASTPGTSVYEQYF TRBV28
CASSEGGGEQYF TRBV2
CASSRAPLGQGTKNIQYF TRBV19
CASSFSTGYIAGELFF TRBV5-1
CASSQWGTVNTGELFF TRBV4-2
CASSYSHEQYF TRBV5-6
CASSSKRGRSYNEQFF TRBV6-5
CASSFPGGLNTEAFF TRBV28
CSAVGQEETQYF TRBV29-1
CASQNRANTEAFF TRBV19
CASSYSGQKETQYF TRBV6-5
CASTRRGASGGDGEQYF TRBV11-1
CASSQGGPSGGGNEQFF TRBV4-1
CASSLNGRNTGELFF TRBV5-1
CASSSTGTSNNEQFF TRBV11-1
CASSLASARLYNEQFF TRBV7-2
CASSVEGTAGYTF TRBV9
CASSSPGQGAEKLFF TRBV28
CASSSHPGLAGGNEQFF TRBV28
CSVRDRYNEQFF TRBV29-1
CASSLESGGNQPQHF TRBV7-9
CSSSLVSDRYNYGYTF TRBV7-9
CASRPFTTGKETQYF TRBV28
CATRVNRGPNTEAFF TRBV6-6
CASSPWGTGLYEQYF TRBV5-1
CASSAGTFLADYNEQFF TRBV5-1
CASSLTGRTNEQFF TRBV7-3
CASSLGVSAGKLFF TRBV5-4
CASSPGGTSRETQYF TRBV2
CASSPGTGGTEAFF TRBV18